Below are 23 T cell receptor beta chains sequenced from a single sample in a study of metastatic and nonmetastatic thyroid tumors. From the PCR reads, TCRdb re-called clones with MiXCR. The sample lists more than 25,000 clones; 20% to 25% were seen once. Each patient came to thyroid surgery without any prior treatment (of any kind). The sequencing sample was made of blood. These receptors came from a male donor with papillary thyroid cancer or a benign thyroid nodule (not recorded which). Some clones in this sample may be carry-over from other donors' samples.

This clone was counted many times. This chain connects TRBV12-3 or TRBV12-4 to TRBJ2-3; TRBD2 matches 10 bases. The CDR3 extends over 16 amino acids. With V trimmed by 5 bases and J by 4 bases, 9 bases remained unmatched. The CDR3 DNA is TGTGCCAGCAGTGGAGGTGCTAGCGGGAGCTCAGATACGCAGTATTTT. Residues: CASSGGASGSSDTQYF.

This clone has a count of ten or more. The V gene is TRBV6-1, the J gene TRBJ2-5; D is perhaps TRBD1 or TRBD2 (6 bases each). The V end was cut by 8 bases, the J end by 4 bases, with 17 bases between. This CDR3 is 14 amino acids long. The germline V gene encodes CDR1 MNHNS and CDR2 SASEGT. The CDR3 protein is CASLAEGGLETQYF. The CDR3 DNA reads as TGTGCCAGCTTGGCGGAGGGGGGTTTAGAGACCCAGTACTTC.

This clone was counted at least ten times. This chain links TRBV14 with TRBJ2-7; unclear D gene. The CDR3 sequence is 15 residues long. Per germline, CDR1 SGHDN and CDR2 FVKESK. V gave up 1 base and J gave up 6 bases, with 16 bases separating them. CDR3 loop: CASSQVFGTLSEQYF. The CDR3 DNA reads TGTGCCAGCAGCCAAGTGTTCGGAACTTTGAGCGAGCAGTACTTC.

This clone was observed many times. CDR3 nucleotides: TGTGCCAGCAGTGTCCAGACAGGGGAAACTGAAGCTTTCTTT. Encoded protein: CASSVQTGETEAFF. V gene TRBV6-1 combines with J gene TRBJ1-1, with 8 bases lining up with TRBD1. CDR1 and CDR2 (germline): MNHNS, SASEGT. The CDR3 runs to 14 residues. The V and J ends lost 4 bases and 5 bases, in that order; junction bases with no gene match: 6.

This clone has ten or more counts. A read error may explain this, as a much larger clone is one base away. CDR3 loop: CSVDGLTGPTYNEQFF. CDR3 coding DNA: TGCAGCGTTGACGGGCTTACAGGGCCCACCTACAATGAGCAGTTCTTC. This chain joins TRBV29-1 and TRBJ2-1; perhaps TRBD1 as D (6 bases). Trimming removed 3 bases from V and 2 bases from J, with 17 bases in between. The CDR3 totals 16 residues. Germline CDR1 is SQVTM and CDR2 is ANQGSEA.

This clone is a singleton in its sample. V is TRBV20-1 and J is TRBJ1-1, with D possibly TRBD1 on 5 matching bases. V shed 0 bases and J shed 1 base, with 9 bases lying between them. The CDR3 spans 14 residues. The germline CDR1 and CDR2 sequences are DFQATT and SNEGSKA (reference sequence). The CDR3 sequence: CSARDEGSNTEAFF. The CDR3 bases are TGCAGTGCTAGAGATGAGGGGTCGAACACTGAAGCTTTCTTT.

The table lists this clone with many counts. The CDR3 is CASRGTDNEKLFF. The CDR3 DNA reads as TGTGCCAGCAGGGGGACAGACAATGAAAAACTGTTTTTT. This chain links TRBV6-1 with TRBJ1-4; 7 bases are a match to TRBD1. The CDR3 has 13 residues. Germline values: CDR1 MNHNS, CDR2 SASEGT. V dropped 6 bases and J dropped 5; count of bases not matched to a gene: 3.

Ten or more counts support this clone. The chain joins TRBV4-1 to TRBJ2-4; no clear D gene. The CDR3 sequence is 15 residues long. Between the trimmed V and J ends, which lost 1 base and 6 bases, there was a span of 13 bases. Germline assignment: CDR1 MGHRA and CDR2 YSYEKL. The CDR3 is CASSQADRVRNIQYF. CDR3 DNA: TGCGCCAGCAGCCAAGCCGACCGGGTTAGAAACATTCAGTACTTC.

This clone has ten or more counts. This chain uses TRBV15 with TRBJ2-7, with D perhaps assigned TRBD1 or TRBD2 (6 bases each). CDR1 and CDR2 from the germline V gene are LNHNV and YYDKDF (reference sequence). V was trimmed by 1 base and J by 1 base, leaving 20 bases between them. The CDR3 contains 18 residues. CDR3 nucleotides: TGTGCCACCAGCAGAGGAGGCTCATTGGGGGGCCAATCCTACGAGCAGTACTTC. The encoded protein is CATSRGGSLGGQSYEQYF.

This clone was recorded at least ten times. This chain connects TRBV7-8 to TRBJ2-3; D gene uncertain. The CDR3 is made up of 14 amino acids. V was cut by 5 bases and J by 3 bases, with 12 bases left in between. CDR1 is SGHVS, CDR2 FQNEAQ, per germline. In DNA form, the CDR3 reads TGTGCCAGCAGCCCGAGAGGTTTAACAGATACGCAGTATTTT. Its translation is CASSPRGLTDTQYF.

This clone occurred many times. The chain uses TRBV9 and TRBJ1-1; weak D call: TRBD1 (6 bases). Trimming took off 0 bases at V and 7 bases at J, with 7 bases between the two ends. Germline CDR1 reads SGDLS; CDR2 reads YYNGEE. This CDR3 spans 12 amino acids. Here the CDR3 reads CASSVEGGEAFF. CDR3 nucleotides: TGTGCCAGCAGCGTAGAGGGGGGTGAAGCTTTCTTT.

Many counts were recorded for this clone. V and J are TRBV9 and TRBJ2-3, with no clear D. The V and J ends lost 3 bases and 6 bases respectively, with 14 bases between them. CDR1 SGDLS and CDR2 YYNGEE come from the germline V gene. The CDR3 spans 14 residues. CDR3 in DNA: TGTGCCAGCAGCGCCGCCAGTCCTGGGGATACGCAGTATTTT. Its protein is CASSAASPGDTQYF.

Judged by abundance, this clone is medium-sized. This sequence joins TRBV12-3 or TRBV12-4 and TRBJ2-7; no definite D call. CDR3 length equals 11 residues. V was pared by 3 bases and J by 3 bases, with 3 bases between. The DNA of the CDR3 is TGTGCCAGCAGTTTTGGCTACGAGCAGTACTTC. This sequence encodes CASSFGYEQYF.

Only one count was recorded for this clone. The gene calls are TRBV30 and TRBJ1-4; D is perhaps TRBD1 (6 bases). Per the germline V gene, CDR1 is GTSNPN and CDR2 is SVGIG (reference sequence). The CDR3 is 15 amino acids. V was pared by 1 base and J by 4 bases, with 13 bases between. The CDR3 DNA reads TGTGCCTGGAGTGAACAGGGACCCGGTAATGAAAAACTGTTTTTT. This sequence encodes CAWSEQGPGNEKLFF.

With regard to this clone: Mismatch with germline at one junction end may stem from a read error. The DNA for the CDR3 is TGTGGCTGCGACAATCCGGGACAGGGCTGGATGGCTGTCTTT. Encoded protein: CGCDNPGQGWMAVF. V is TRBV6-2 or TRBV6-3 and J is TRBJ1-1, with 9 bases fitting TRBD1. The CDR3 consists of 14 residues. The germline gives CDR1 MNHEY, CDR2 SVGEGT.

This clone has ten or more counts. This rearrangement joins TRBV6-1 to TRBJ1-1, with 7 bases matching TRBD1. V shed 4 bases and J 1 base; nucleotides not matched to a gene: 3. The germline CDR1 and CDR2 sequences are MNHNS and SASEGT. This CDR3 is 14 amino acids long. The CDR3 coding sequence is TGTGCCAGCAGTGTCGAGGGGGCGAACACTGAAGCTTTCTTT. Translating gives CASSVEGANTEAFF.

At least ten counts were recorded for this clone. V usage is TRBV4-2 and J usage is TRBJ1-4; 7 bases are shared with TRBD1. The CDR3 extends over 15 amino acids. The trim removed 4 bases at V and 0 bases at J, leaving 2 bases unmatched. Germline CDR1 is LGHNA and CDR2 is YNFKEQ. The CDR3 DNA is TGTGCCAGCAGCCGAGGGACAGCAACTAATGAAAAACTGTTTTTT. Translating gives CASSRGTATNEKLFF.

Ten or more counts support this clone. The gene calls are TRBV28 and TRBJ2-7; 7 bases line up with TRBD2. The CDR3 spans 15 residues. Germline loops: CDR1 MDHEN, CDR2 SYDVKM. V shed 7 bases and J 0 bases; nucleotides not matched to a gene: 9. The CDR3 bases are TGTGCCAGCACCGGGGGGTCCTTGAGCTCCTACGAGCAGTACTTC. Its translation is CASTGGSLSSYEQYF.

The gene calls are TRBV5-5 and TRBJ2-7; D is ambiguous. The germline gives CDR1 SGHKS, CDR2 YYEKEE (reference sequence). The CDR3 runs 11 residues. The CDR3 nucleotides read TGTCGGAGCAGCAAAAGTTACGAGCAGTACTTC. Translation gives CRSSKSYEQYF. Based on the CDR3 plus reference TRBV5-5 and TRBJ2-7, the full variable domain is DAGVTQSPTHLIKTRGQQVTLRCSPISGHKSVSWYQQVLGQGPQFIFQYYEKEERGRGNFPDRFSARQFPNYSSELNVNALLLGDSALYLCRSSKSYEQYFGPGTRLTVT.

This clone was found many times. The rearrangement uses TRBV4-1 and TRBJ2-5, with D possibly called TRBD1 or TRBD2 (5 bases each). This CDR3 is built from 13 residues. With 4 bases removed from V and 4 bases from J, the gap between germline ends came to 10 bases. Germline V gene sequence: CDR1 MGHRA, CDR2 YSYEKL. The CDR3 sequence is CASSRWGRETQYF. The CDR3 DNA follows: TGCGCCAGCAGCCGATGGGGGAGAGAGACCCAGTACTTC.

This clone was detected many times. The rearrangement uses TRBV2 and TRBJ1-2; TRBD1 might be the D (5 bases). Germline values: CDR1 SNHLY, CDR2 FYNNEI. Trimming took 5 bases from V and 4 from J, leaving 23 bases between them. The CDR3 totals 17 residues. CDR3 in amino acids: CASSIVTGANFLYGYTF. DNA for the CDR3: TGTGCCAGCAGTATCGTGACCGGGGCAAATTTCCTCTATGGCTACACCTTC.

This clone was seen at least ten times. The V and J genes are TRBV30 and TRBJ2-3; the match to TRBD2 covers 10 bases. This CDR3 contains 15 residues. CDR1 is GTSNPN, CDR2 SVGIG, per germline (reference sequence). V shed 2 bases and J 5 bases; nucleotides not matched to a gene: 7. The CDR3 nucleotides are TGTGCCTGGAGTACTAGCGGGGCAGAAATAGATACGCAGTATTTT. It yields the protein CAWSTSGAEIDTQYF.

The chain joins TRBV15 to TRBJ2-1; D may be TRBD1 (6 bases). The CDR3 covers 16 residues. Germline V gene sequence: CDR1 LNHNV, CDR2 YYDKDF (reference sequence). V lost 7 bases and J 7 bases, leaving 23 bases between the germline ends. The CDR3 reads CATKGLGYRAGNEQFF. The CDR3 DNA follows: TGTGCCACCAAAGGGCTGGGATACAGGGCCGGGAATGAGCAGTTCTTC.